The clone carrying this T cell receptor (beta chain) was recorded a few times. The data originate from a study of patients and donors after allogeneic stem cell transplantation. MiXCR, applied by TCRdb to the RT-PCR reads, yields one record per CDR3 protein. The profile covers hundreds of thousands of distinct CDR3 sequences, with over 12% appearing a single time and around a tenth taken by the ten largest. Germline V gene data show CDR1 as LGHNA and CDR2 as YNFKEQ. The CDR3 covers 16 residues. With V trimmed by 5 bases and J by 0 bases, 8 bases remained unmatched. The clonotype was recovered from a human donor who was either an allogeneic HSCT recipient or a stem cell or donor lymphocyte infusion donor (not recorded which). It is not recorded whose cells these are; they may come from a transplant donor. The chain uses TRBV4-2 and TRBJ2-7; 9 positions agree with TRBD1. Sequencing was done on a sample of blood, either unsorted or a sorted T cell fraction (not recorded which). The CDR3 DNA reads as TGTGCCAGCAGCAGGACAACGGGACAGGGCTCCTACGAGCAGTACTTC. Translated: CASSRTTGQGSYEQYF.